This TCR beta chain comes out of a study of blood T cell repertoires in COVID-19. In the study overall: Donors in the United States, Italy and Spain gave samples during acute or convalescent COVID-19. T cells, B-cell-depleted T cells, or PBMCs provided the cDNA or gDNA that served as material.

Only in-frame clones appear in the TCRdb table, and some are missing; sequencing was by immunoSEQ multiplex PCR. The sample includes 280,000 or so clones, over 85% of them seen just once. V gave up 2 bases and J gave up 4 bases, with 9 bases separating them. The CDR3 runs to 13 residues. Per the germline V gene, CDR1 is SGHRS and CDR2 is YFSETQ. Participants were aged about 18 to 100 years from about two dozen US areas. The clonotype was recovered from a woman between 45 and 65 years old who had been exposed to COVID-19. Source material: PBMCs or T cells enriched from blood (not recorded which). The chain carries TRBV5-1 and TRBJ2-5; perhaps TRBD1 as D (5 bases). The CDR3 sequence: CASSFQGTETQYF. The CDR3 nucleotides read TGCGCCAGCAGCTTTCAGGGAACAGAGACCCAGTACTTC.